The present T cell receptor (beta chain) was sequenced within a study of blood T cell repertoires in COVID-19. About the research overall: T cells, B-cell-depleted T cells, or PBMCs provided the cDNA or gDNA that served as material.

This CDR3 contains 15 residues. The germline V and J ends were trimmed by 6 bases and 2 bases, with 13 bases remaining between them. The germline gives CDR1 WSHSY, CDR2 SAAADI. The table came from immunoSEQ multiplex PCR; TCRdb's copy has only in-frame clones and leaves some out. This table has fewer than 500,000 clones, about 90% appearing once. Sequenced: peripheral blood. This clonotype was obtained from a man younger than 35 with COVID-19, enrolled during active disease. The chain has TRBV10-2 and TRBJ1-4; tentatively, D is TRBD1 (6 bases). CDR3 nucleotide sequence: TGCGCCAGCAGAGCAACAGGGCCCACTAATGAAAAACTGTTTTTT. It translates to CASRATGPTNEKLFF.